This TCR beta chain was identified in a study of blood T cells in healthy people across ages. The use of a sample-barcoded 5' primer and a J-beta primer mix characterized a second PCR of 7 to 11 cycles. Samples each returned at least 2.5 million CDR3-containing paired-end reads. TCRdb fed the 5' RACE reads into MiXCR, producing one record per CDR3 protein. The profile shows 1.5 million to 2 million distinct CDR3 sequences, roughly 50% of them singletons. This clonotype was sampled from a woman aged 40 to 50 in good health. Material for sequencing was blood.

The CDR3, as DNA: TGTGCCAGCAGCAATCGGGCAAGGACTAGCGGGGTTTTGAATGAGCAGTTCTTC. Protein: CASSNRARTSGVLNEQFF. This chain links TRBV13 with TRBJ2-1; 12 bases agree with TRBD2. The CDR3 is made up of 18 amino acids. V gave up 5 bases and J gave up 7 bases; unmatched junction bases: 15. Germline CDR1 is PRHDT and CDR2 is FYEKMQ (reference sequence).